The source of this T cell receptor beta chain is a study of T cell responses to AZD1222 COVID-19 vaccine. This table comes from immunoSEQ multiplex PCR, and its TCRdb copy is limited to in-frame clones, with some not included. The table includes 150,000 to 200,000 clones, 92% detected once. The CDR3 totals 11 residues. Trimming pared 4 bases from V and 5 bases from J, leaving 4 bases between. Per the germline V gene, CDR1 is KGHDR and CDR2 is SFDVKD. This sample comprised peripheral blood, obtained 28 days after the second AZD1222 dose. The source of this sequence is an adult who received the AZD1222 COVID-19 vaccine. The V and J genes are TRBV24-1 and TRBJ1-2; no definite D call. Here the CDR3 reads CATSEGYGYTF. Here the CDR3 DNA reads TGTGCCACCAGTGAGGGGTATGGCTACACCTTC.